This is a list of T cell receptor beta chains from one sample in a study of T cell responses to AZD1222 COVID-19 vaccine. The table came from immunoSEQ multiplex PCR; TCRdb's copy has only in-frame clones and leaves some out. The repertoire holds around 110,000 clones, with 93% as singletons. The material sequenced was peripheral blood, taken on day 0 of AZD1222 vaccination. These receptors were taken from an adult in good health. The CDR3 runs from the conserved cysteine through the conserved F or W. Each record gives: D gene, clone size, V gene, J gene, CDR3 DNA, CDR3 protein. A D gene is named only where the DNA matches it firmly. Clone size is shown for a subset of rows, as once, few, many or a class of expanded clone.

D gene: NA
clone size: NA
V gene: TRBV28
J gene: TRBJ1-2
CDR3 DNA: TGTGCCAGCAGTTCCCCCGAGTTGATTGTTAACTATGGCTACACCTTC
CDR3 protein: CASSSPELIVNYGYTF

D gene: NA
clone size: NA
V gene: TRBV5-5
J gene: TRBJ1-2
CDR3 DNA: TGTGCCAGCAGCTTAGGGTCTAACTATGGCTACACCTTC
CDR3 protein: CASSLGSNYGYTF

D gene: NA
clone size: NA
V gene: TRBV18
J gene: TRBJ1-4
CDR3 DNA: TGTGCCAGCTCACTCAATTCTGGGGCGACTAATGAAAAACTGTTTTTT
CDR3 protein: CASSLNSGATNEKLFF

D gene: TRBD2
clone size: once
V gene: TRBV5-1
J gene: TRBJ2-1
CDR3 DNA: TGCGCCAGCAGCCGCGCAGCGGGAGAGGGCAATGAGCAGTTCTTC
CDR3 protein: CASSRAAGEGNEQFF

D gene: TRBD1
clone size: NA
V gene: TRBV27
J gene: TRBJ2-7
CDR3 DNA: TGTGCCAGCAGTTTAAGTACCGGGACAGAGGACTACGAGCAGTACTTC
CDR3 protein: CASSLSTGTEDYEQYF

D gene: NA
clone size: NA
V gene: TRBV7-9
J gene: TRBJ2-7
CDR3 DNA: TGTGCCAGCAGCCCCGGACCCCCCTACGAGCAGTACTTC
CDR3 protein: CASSPGPPYEQYF

D gene: TRBD2
clone size: NA
V gene: TRBV27
J gene: TRBJ2-2
CDR3 DNA: TGTGCCAGCAGTCTAGCGGGATCGGCCGGGGAGCTGTTTTTT
CDR3 protein: CASSLAGSAGELFF

D gene: NA
clone size: NA
V gene: TRBV5-5
J gene: TRBJ1-1
CDR3 DNA: TGTGCCAGCAGCCTTGAGCCCTCTGAAGCTTTCTTT
CDR3 protein: CASSLEPSEAFF

D gene: NA
clone size: NA
V gene: TRBV14
J gene: TRBJ1-3
CDR3 DNA: TGTGCCAGCAGCTTCTTAGGCCGCGGCTCTGGAAACACCATATATTTT
CDR3 protein: CASSFLGRGSGNTIYF

D gene: NA
clone size: NA
V gene: TRBV28
J gene: TRBJ2-2
CDR3 DNA: TGTGCCAGCAGTTTAGTGAGGACTATCTACGCGAACACCGGGGAGCTGTTTTTT
CDR3 protein: CASSLVRTIYANTGELFF

D gene: NA
clone size: NA
V gene: TRBV5-6
J gene: TRBJ1-6
CDR3 DNA: TGTGCCAGCAGCCCCAGGGTAAACTCACCCCTCCACTTT
CDR3 protein: CASSPRVNSPLHF

D gene: TRBD1
clone size: medium-sized
V gene: TRBV27
J gene: TRBJ1-5
CDR3 DNA: TGTGCCACCCAACAGGGGGCTGACAATCAGCCCCAGCATTTT
CDR3 protein: CATQQGADNQPQHF

D gene: TRBD1
clone size: NA
V gene: TRBV19
J gene: TRBJ1-5
CDR3 DNA: TGTGCCAGTAGTATAGGACAGGGGGAAAATCAGCCCCAGCATTTT
CDR3 protein: CASSIGQGENQPQHF

D gene: NA
clone size: NA
V gene: TRBV4-1
J gene: TRBJ2-6
CDR3 DNA: TGCGCCAGCAGCCAAGTACGGGCCAACGTCCTGACTTTC
CDR3 protein: CASSQVRANVLTF

D gene: NA
clone size: NA
V gene: TRBV19
J gene: TRBJ1-3
CDR3 DNA: TGTGCCAGTAGTCTTTCGCTTGCCTCCTCTGGAAACACCATATATTTT
CDR3 protein: CASSLSLASSGNTIYF

D gene: NA
clone size: NA
V gene: TRBV7-2
J gene: TRBJ2-2
CDR3 DNA: TGTGCCAGCAGCTTGCTCAGACGCACCGGGGAGCTGTTTTTT
CDR3 protein: CASSLLRRTGELFF

D gene: NA
clone size: NA
V gene: TRBV12-3/TRBV12-4
J gene: TRBJ1-4
CDR3 DNA: TGTGCCAGCAGTTTGACCGAAAAACTGTTTTTT
CDR3 protein: CASSLTEKLFF

D gene: NA
clone size: once
V gene: TRBV18
J gene: TRBJ2-1
CDR3 DNA: TGTGCCAGCTCACCTTATCTAAGTGAGCAGTTCTTC
CDR3 protein: CASSPYLSEQFF

D gene: TRBD1
clone size: NA
V gene: TRBV2
J gene: TRBJ2-7
CDR3 DNA: TGTGCCAGCAACCGACAGGGGGGGTCCTACGAGCAGTACTTC
CDR3 protein: CASNRQGGSYEQYF

D gene: NA
clone size: NA
V gene: TRBV5-4
J gene: TRBJ1-4
CDR3 DNA: TGTGCCAGCAGCTCAGGGGTTAATGAAAAACTGTTTTTT
CDR3 protein: CASSSGVNEKLFF

D gene: TRBD1
clone size: NA
V gene: TRBV30
J gene: TRBJ2-1
CDR3 DNA: TGTGCCTGGAGTTGGACAGGTAACAATGAGCAGTTCTTC
CDR3 protein: CAWSWTGNNEQFF

D gene: NA
clone size: NA
V gene: TRBV18
J gene: TRBJ1-4
CDR3 DNA: TGTGCCAGCTCACAGCCCGGATTAGTTGGTAATGAAAAACTGTTTTTT
CDR3 protein: CASSQPGLVGNEKLFF

D gene: NA
clone size: NA
V gene: TRBV12-3/TRBV12-4
J gene: TRBJ2-7
CDR3 DNA: TGTGCCAGCAGTCCACCCCGGAACGAGCAGTACTTC
CDR3 protein: CASSPPRNEQYF

D gene: NA
clone size: NA
V gene: TRBV7-9
J gene: TRBJ2-1
CDR3 DNA: TGTGCCAGCAGCCTAGGAGATGAGCAGTTCTTC
CDR3 protein: CASSLGDEQFF

D gene: TRBD2
clone size: NA
V gene: TRBV5-1
J gene: TRBJ2-3
CDR3 DNA: TGCGCCAGCAGCCCAAGGCTAGCGGGGTTGACAGATACGCAGTATTTT
CDR3 protein: CASSPRLAGLTDTQYF

D gene: TRBD1
clone size: NA
V gene: TRBV7-9
J gene: TRBJ1-3
CDR3 DNA: TGTGCCAGCAGCTACGGGACAGCTGGAAACACCATATATTTT
CDR3 protein: CASSYGTAGNTIYF

D gene: NA
clone size: NA
V gene: TRBV28
J gene: TRBJ1-2
CDR3 DNA: TGTGCCAGCAGTTTCGGCAGCTACACGTATGGCTACACCTTC
CDR3 protein: CASSFGSYTYGYTF

D gene: NA
clone size: NA
V gene: TRBV2
J gene: TRBJ1-3
CDR3 DNA: TGTGCCAGCAGAAAAGGCTGGCCTCTGGAAGGCACCATATATTTT
CDR3 protein: CASRKGWPLEGTIYF

D gene: NA
clone size: NA
V gene: TRBV5-1
J gene: TRBJ1-2
CDR3 DNA: TGCGCCAGCAGCTTGGCAGGAGATGGCTACACCTTC
CDR3 protein: CASSLAGDGYTF

D gene: NA
clone size: NA
V gene: TRBV7-9
J gene: TRBJ2-1
CDR3 DNA: TGTGCCAGCAGCTTAATAACAGCTGGAGGGGTTGGGAAATACAATGAGCAGTTCTTC
CDR3 protein: CASSLITAGGVGKYNEQFF

D gene: NA
clone size: NA
V gene: TRBV19
J gene: TRBJ1-2
CDR3 DNA: TGTGCCAGTAGTCTCCAAGGGGGAGGGAGCCAACTCAACTATGGCTACACCTTC
CDR3 protein: CASSLQGGGSQLNYGYTF

D gene: TRBD2
clone size: NA
V gene: TRBV7-2
J gene: TRBJ2-1
CDR3 DNA: TGTGCCAGCAGCTCTAGCGGGACTAGGGCACGGAATAATGAGCAGTTCTTC
CDR3 protein: CASSSSGTRARNNEQFF

D gene: NA
clone size: NA
V gene: TRBV28
J gene: TRBJ2-2
CDR3 DNA: TGTGCCAGCAGTTTAGGGTTTAACACCGGGGAGCTGTTTTTT
CDR3 protein: CASSLGFNTGELFF

D gene: TRBD2
clone size: once
V gene: TRBV5-1
J gene: TRBJ2-7
CDR3 DNA: TGCGCCAGCAGCTTGCCGCGGGAGAAATCGTACGAGCAGTACTTC
CDR3 protein: CASSLPREKSYEQYF

D gene: TRBD2
clone size: NA
V gene: TRBV11-2
J gene: TRBJ2-3
CDR3 DNA: TGTGCCAGCAGCTCACTAGCGGGAGGGAGTCGGGGTACGCAGTATTTT
CDR3 protein: CASSSLAGGSRGTQYF

D gene: TRBD1
clone size: once
V gene: TRBV29-1
J gene: TRBJ1-2
CDR3 DNA: TGCAGCGTCTTACAGGGGGGCGGCTACACCTTC
CDR3 protein: CSVLQGGGYTF

D gene: NA
clone size: NA
V gene: TRBV7-2
J gene: TRBJ2-7
CDR3 DNA: TGTGCCAGCACCGGGGGACAGATAACCTACGAGCAGTACTTC
CDR3 protein: CASTGGQITYEQYF